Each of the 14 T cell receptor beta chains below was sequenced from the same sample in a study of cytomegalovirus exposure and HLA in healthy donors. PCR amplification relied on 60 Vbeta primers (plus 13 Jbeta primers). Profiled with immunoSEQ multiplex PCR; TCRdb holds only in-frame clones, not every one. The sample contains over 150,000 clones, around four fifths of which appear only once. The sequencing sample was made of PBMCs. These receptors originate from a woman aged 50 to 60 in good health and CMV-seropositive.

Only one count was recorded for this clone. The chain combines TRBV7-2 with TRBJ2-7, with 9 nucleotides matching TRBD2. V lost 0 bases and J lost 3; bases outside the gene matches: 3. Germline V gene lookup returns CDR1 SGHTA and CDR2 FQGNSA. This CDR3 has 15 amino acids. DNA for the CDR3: TGTGCCAGCAGCTTAGCAGCGGGAGGTGTCTACGAGCAGTACTTC. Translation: CASSLAAGGVYEQYF.

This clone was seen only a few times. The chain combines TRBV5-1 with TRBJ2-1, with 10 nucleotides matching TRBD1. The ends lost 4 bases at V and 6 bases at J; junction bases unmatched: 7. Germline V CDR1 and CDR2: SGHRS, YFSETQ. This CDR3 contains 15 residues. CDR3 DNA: TGCGCCAGCAGCCCGGACAGGGGGAACGGCAATGAGCAGTTCTTC. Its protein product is CASSPDRGNGNEQFF.

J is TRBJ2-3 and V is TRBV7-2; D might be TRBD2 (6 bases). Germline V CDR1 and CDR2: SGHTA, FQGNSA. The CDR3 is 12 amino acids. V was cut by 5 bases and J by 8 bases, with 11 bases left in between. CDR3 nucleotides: TGTGCCAGCAGCCCCTACGGGGGTACGCAGTATTTT. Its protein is CASSPYGGTQYF.

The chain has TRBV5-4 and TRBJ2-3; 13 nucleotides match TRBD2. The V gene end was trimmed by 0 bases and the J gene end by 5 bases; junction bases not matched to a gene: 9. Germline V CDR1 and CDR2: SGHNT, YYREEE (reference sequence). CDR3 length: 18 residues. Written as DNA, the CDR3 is TGTGCCAGCAGCTTGGGACTAGCGGGGGGTTTAATTGGAGATACGCAGTATTTT. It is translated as CASSLGLAGGLIGDTQYF.

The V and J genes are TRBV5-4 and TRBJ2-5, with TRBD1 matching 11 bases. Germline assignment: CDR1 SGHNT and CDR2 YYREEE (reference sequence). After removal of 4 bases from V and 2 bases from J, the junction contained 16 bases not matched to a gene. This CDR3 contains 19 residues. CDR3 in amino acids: CASSQDGGQGANRQETQYF. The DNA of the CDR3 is TGTGCCAGCAGCCAAGATGGCGGACAGGGGGCGAATCGGCAAGAGACCCAGTACTTC.

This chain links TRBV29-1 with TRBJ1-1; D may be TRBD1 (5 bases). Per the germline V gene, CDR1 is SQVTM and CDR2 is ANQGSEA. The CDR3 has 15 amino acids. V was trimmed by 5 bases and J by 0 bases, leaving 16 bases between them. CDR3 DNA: TGCAGCGTTCATCGGGGGATAACCATGAACACTGAAGCTTTCTTT. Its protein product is CSVHRGITMNTEAFF.

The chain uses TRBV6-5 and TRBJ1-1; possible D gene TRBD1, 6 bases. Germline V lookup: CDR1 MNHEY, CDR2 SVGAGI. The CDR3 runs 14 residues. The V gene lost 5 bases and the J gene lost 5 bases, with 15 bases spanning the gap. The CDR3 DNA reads TGTGCCAGCAGTATAACAGGGATGGGAACTGAAGCTTTCTTT. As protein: CASSITGMGTEAFF.

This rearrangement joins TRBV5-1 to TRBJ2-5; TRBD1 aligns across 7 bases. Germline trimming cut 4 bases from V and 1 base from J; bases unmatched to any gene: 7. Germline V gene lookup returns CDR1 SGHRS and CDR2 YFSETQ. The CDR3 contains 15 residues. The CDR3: CASSPRTGAQETQYF. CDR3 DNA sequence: TGCGCCAGCAGCCCTCGGACAGGTGCCCAAGAGACCCAGTACTTC.

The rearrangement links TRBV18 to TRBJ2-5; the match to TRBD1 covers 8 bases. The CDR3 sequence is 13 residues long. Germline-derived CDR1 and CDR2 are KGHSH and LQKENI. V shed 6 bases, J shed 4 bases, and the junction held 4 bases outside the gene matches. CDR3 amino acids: CASSRTGGETQYF. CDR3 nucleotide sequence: TGTGCCAGCTCTCGCACAGGGGGAGAGACCCAGTACTTC.

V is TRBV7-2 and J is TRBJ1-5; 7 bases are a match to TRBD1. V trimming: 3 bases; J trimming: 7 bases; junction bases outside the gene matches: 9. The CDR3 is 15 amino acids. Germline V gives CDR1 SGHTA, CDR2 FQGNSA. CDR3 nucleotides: TGTGCCAGCAGCTTTAGACAGGGTCAAGGGCAGCCCCAGCATTTT. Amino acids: CASSFRQGQGQPQHF.

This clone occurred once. The CDR3 DNA sequence: TGTGCCAGCAGCTTAGCGGGGGGGCCCTGGGATGAGCAGTTCTTC. Its translation is CASSLAGGPWDEQFF. J is TRBJ2-1 and V is TRBV9; 11 bases are shared with TRBD2. CDR1 SGDLS and CDR2 YYNGEE come from the germline V gene. This CDR3 region has 15 residues. The J segment lost 8 bases and the V segment lost 4 bases, leaving 8 bases of the junction unmatched.

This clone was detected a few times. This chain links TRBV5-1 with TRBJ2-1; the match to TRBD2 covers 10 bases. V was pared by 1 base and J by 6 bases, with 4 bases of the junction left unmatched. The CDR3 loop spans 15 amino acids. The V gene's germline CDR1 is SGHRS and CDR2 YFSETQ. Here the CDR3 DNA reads TGCGCCAGCAGCTTGATGGCTAGCGGGAGCAATGAGCAGTTCTTC. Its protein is CASSLMASGSNEQFF.

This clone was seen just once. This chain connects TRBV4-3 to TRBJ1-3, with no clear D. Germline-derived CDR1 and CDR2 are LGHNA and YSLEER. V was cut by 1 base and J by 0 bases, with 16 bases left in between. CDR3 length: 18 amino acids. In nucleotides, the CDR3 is TGCGCCAGCAGCCAAGGCCCCTCCGGTGGCGGCTCTGGAAACACCATATATTTT. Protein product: CASSQGPSGGGSGNTIYF.

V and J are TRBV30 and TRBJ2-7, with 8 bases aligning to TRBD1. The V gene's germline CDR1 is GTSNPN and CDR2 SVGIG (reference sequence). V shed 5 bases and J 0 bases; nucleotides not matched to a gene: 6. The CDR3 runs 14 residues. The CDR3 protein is CAWSPDRVSYEQYF. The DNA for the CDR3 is TGTGCCTGGTCACCGGACAGGGTCTCCTACGAGCAGTACTTC. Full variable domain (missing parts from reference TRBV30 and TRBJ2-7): SQTIHQWPATLVQPVGSPLSLECTVEGTSNPNLYWYRQAAGRGLQLLFYSVGIGQISSEVPQNLSASRPQDRQFILSSKKLLLSDSGFYLCAWSPDRVSYEQYFGPGTRLTVT.